This section outlines one T cell receptor beta chain sequence together with its context. What it binds is not known. Researchers ran the PCR with 60 Vbeta and 13 Jbeta primers. Profiled with immunoSEQ multiplex PCR; TCRdb holds only in-frame clones, not every one. This table holds under 200,000 clones, 60% to 80% found once. This specimen comes from a study of cytomegalovirus exposure and HLA in healthy donors. The CDR3 loop spans 13 amino acids. CDR1 SGHAT and CDR2 FQNNGV come from the germline V gene. The V end lost 3 bases, the J end lost 0 bases, and 5 bases lay between the germline ends. The study's findings and limits: A link between a missense DCLRE1C variant and TCR beta V- and J-gene trimming emerged from a later analysis. There were a few CMV-associated chains whose specificity for CMV antigens was confirmed in vitro. A later look showed TCR association rates differing by HLA locus, highest for DRB1 and lowest for HLA-C.

This clonotype was sampled from a man aged 45-65 years in good health and CMV-seropositive. This chain links TRBV11-2 with TRBJ1-2; D not certain. Source material: PBMCs. This CDR3 reads CASSFAANYGYTF. The CDR3 region has the DNA TGTGCCAGCAGCTTTGCAGCTAACTATGGCTACACCTTC.